The sample holds one count of the clone carrying this TCR beta chain. The antigen is unknown. The CDR3 is made up of 11 amino acids. Germline V lookup: CDR1 SNHLY, CDR2 FYNNEI. Deletions cut 5 bases from V and 4 bases from J, with 5 bases between. Treatment given: oral pan-JAK inhibitor, 5-10 mg twice daily. This sample was included in a study of CD8+ T cells in alopecia areata. cDNA serving as the sequencing template came from extracted, reverse transcribed RNA. Here immunoSEQ multiplex PCR was the method, and the copy in TCRdb shows in-frame clones only, minus some. The sample lists about 260,000 clones, 60% occurring once. Study-wide findings and caveats: Under tofacitinib, numerous expanded lesional clonotypes remained detectable in scalp and blood.

The chain employs TRBV2 and TRBJ1-2, with D unresolved. The TCR comes from a human donor with alopecia areata. Source: CD4+ T cells sorted from blood, taken at roughly week 52, from a patient treated with tofacitinib. The CDR3 nucleotides are TGTGCCAGCAGTCCTCGCTATGGCTACACCTTC. Its translation: CASSPRYGYTF.